These 17 T cell receptor beta chains were all obtained from the same sample, sequenced in a study of T cell clonality in common variable immunodeficiency. TCRdb keeps only in-frame clones here, not all; method: immunoSEQ multiplex PCR. Singletons are absent from the sample, which has 35,000 to 50,000 clones. Sequencing used peripheral blood mononuclear cells. The origin of the receptors is a person between 18 and 69 years old in good health.

This clone turned up a few times. The read stops 3 residues short of the end of the CDR3; the missing end is completed from the germline J gene. The V call is TRBV7-9, the J call TRBJ2-5; D possibly corresponds to TRBD2 (6 bases). The CDR3 sequence is 15 residues long. V gave up 5 bases and J gave up 5 bases, with 18 bases separating them. Per germline, CDR1 SEHNR and CDR2 FQNEAQ (reference sequence). CDR3 DNA (partial): TGTGCCAGCAGCCCGACCCCACGGGGAGGCGAGACC. This codes for CASSPTPRGGET. The full CDR3 protein reads CASSPTPRGGETQYF.

This clone has at least ten counts. The read ends 3 residues before the CDR3 terminus; that terminus is restored from the germline J gene. The rearrangement joins TRBV29-1 to TRBJ2-3, with a possible D match to TRBD2 (7 bases). The CDR3 contains 12 residues. CDR1 SQVTM and CDR2 ANQGSEA come from the germline V gene. Trimming took off 7 bases at V and 6 bases at J, with 14 bases between the two ends. The CDR3 sequence: CSALGGADTQYF. Incomplete CDR3 DNA: TGCAGCGCCCTTGGGGGGGCGGATACG.

This clone has ten or more counts. Read data end 3 residues before the CDR3 end; the end is taken from the germline J gene. The chain couples TRBV6-4 to TRBJ2-3, with D possibly matching TRBD1 (5 bases). CDR3 length: 16 amino acids. Germline values: CDR1 MRHNA, CDR2 SNTAGT. V lost 6 bases, J lost 0 bases, and 16 bases lay in between. The sequenced CDR3 bases are TGTGCCAGCAGCCCTAGGGGTTCTACTAGCACAGATACG. Translating it yields CASSPRGSTSTDT. The entire CDR3 protein is CASSPRGSTSTDTQYF.

This clone was seen repeatedly, ten times or more. Sequencing ends 3 residues short of the CDR3 end; the germline J gene provides the rest. V gene TRBV11-2 combines with J gene TRBJ1-5, with D unresolved. The CDR3 contains 13 residues. Germline V CDR1 and CDR2: SGHAT, FQNNGV. The covered CDR3 bases are TGTGCCAGCAGCTTAGATCTAGGACTCCCC. Residues: CASSLDLGLP. In full, the CDR3 reads CASSLDLGLPQHF.

This clone was counted many times. The read comes to an end 3 residues before the CDR3 does, leaving the germline J gene to fill in the end. J is TRBJ2-1 and V is TRBV6-2 or TRBV6-3; D not certain. This CDR3 contains 13 residues. The germline V gene has CDR1 MNHEY and CDR2 SVGEGT. Trimming removed 6 bases at V and 0 bases at J, with 6 bases between. The CDR3 DNA, read in part, is TGTGCCAGCAGCCGCGACTCCTACAATGAG. This codes for CASSRDSYNE. The entire CDR3 protein reads CASSRDSYNEQFF.

This clone was counted many times. The sample carries other DNA sequences with the same CDR3. The sequenced CDR3 bases are TGTGCCAGCAAGGGGCTTGACACCGGGGAG. The encoded protein is CASKGLDTGE. Given in full, the CDR3 is CASKGLDTGELFF. V and J are TRBV6-4 and TRBJ2-2; tentative D call: TRBD1 (5 bases). The read stops 3 residues short of the end of the CDR3; the missing end is completed from the germline J gene. Trimming stripped 7 bases from V and 3 bases from J, with 9 bases between. CDR1 is MRHNA and CDR2 is SNTAGT in the germline V gene. The CDR3 totals 13 residues.

Ten or more counts support this clone. Read coverage stops 3 residues before the CDR3 terminus; the germline J gene supplies the remainder. The chain recombines TRBV30 with TRBJ2-2, with 9 nucleotides matching TRBD1. The CDR3 loop spans 13 amino acids. Germline V lookup: CDR1 GTSNPN, CDR2 SVGIG (reference sequence). The CDR3 sequence: CACDRDRDEKLFF. The CDR3 bases that were read are TGTGCCTGTGACCGGGACAGGGACGAAAAG.

This clone has a count of ten or more. The CDR3 extends 3 residues past the end of the read, so its final part is completed from the germline J gene. The chain employs TRBV19 and TRBJ2-2; TRBD1 is a possible D gene (6 bases). The CDR3 runs to 14 residues. Trimming removed 8 bases at V and 7 bases at J, with 17 bases between. Germline values: CDR1 LNHDA, CDR2 SQIVND (reference sequence). The CDR3 loop reads CASLGHRAGGELFF. The part of the CDR3 DNA that was read is TGTGCCAGTTTAGGTCACAGGGCGGGCGGGGAG.

This clone was seen repeatedly, ten times or more. The CDR3 goes on 3 residues after the read ends, and that part is filled in from the germline J gene. The rearrangement uses TRBV7-2 and TRBJ1-5; D may be TRBD1 (5 bases). With 4 bases removed from V and 3 bases from J, the gap between germline ends came to 10 bases. There are 14 residues in the CDR3. The germline CDR1 and CDR2 sequences are SGHTA and FQGNSA. The DNA read from the CDR3 is TGTGCCAGCAGCTCCCCGGGGGTCAATCAGCCC. Translating it yields CASSSPGVNQP. The whole CDR3 region reads CASSSPGVNQPQHF.

This clone was recorded many times. The CDR3 end lies 3 residues beyond the end of the read and is filled in from the germline J gene. The chain is built from TRBV5-8 and TRBJ2-1; D perhaps matches TRBD1 (6 bases). The ends were cut back, 3 bases at V and 0 bases at J, with 10 bases in the middle. The germline V gene encodes CDR1 SGHTS and CDR2 YDEGEE. The CDR3 is made up of 15 amino acids. The CDR3 region is CASSSQGSSYNEQFF. Incomplete CDR3 DNA: TGTGCCAGCAGCTCACAGGGAAGCTCCTACAATGAG.

This clone appeared many times. The read halts 3 residues ahead of the CDR3 end, with the missing end drawn from the germline J gene. The chain is built from TRBV5-1 and TRBJ2-3; D gene ambiguous. Looked up from germline, CDR1 is SGHRS and CDR2 is YFSETQ. V was pared by 2 bases and J by 2 bases, with 12 bases between. The CDR3 covers 15 residues. The CDR3 DNA, read in part, is TGCGCCAGCAGCTTTGCAGGTCCCTACACAGATACG. Translation: CASSFAGPYTDT. The whole CDR3 protein reads CASSFAGPYTDTQYF.

This clone came up many times. The read ends 3 residues early relative to the CDR3; the germline J gene fills the gap. J is TRBJ2-5 and V is TRBV30; D may be TRBD1 or TRBD2 (5 bases each). The CDR3 runs to 14 residues. The germline CDR1 and CDR2 sequences are GTSNPN and SVGIG (reference sequence). V lost 4 bases to trimming and J lost 4 bases, with 16 bases between them. Partial CDR3 DNA: TGTGCCTGGACGGTCGGGATAGGGGCAGAGACC. This codes for CAWTVGIGAET. The full CDR3 protein reads CAWTVGIGAETQYF.

The sample holds a few counts of this clone. The read ends 3 residues before the CDR3 terminus; that terminus is restored from the germline J gene. Other DNA sequences of this sample code for an identical CDR3. The chain uses TRBV5-5 and TRBJ1-1; D is possibly TRBD1 (5 bases). The germline V gene encodes CDR1 SGHKS and CDR2 YYEKEE (reference sequence). This CDR3 contains 13 residues. This CDR3 is CASSLKVRTEAFF. The sequenced part of the CDR3 DNA is TGTGCCAGCAGCTTGAAGGTGAGGACAGAA.

This clone has at least ten counts. The DNA ends 3 residues before the CDR3 does, and the rest of the CDR3 is filled in from the germline J gene. This chain uses TRBV20-1 with TRBJ2-2, with 13 bases matching TRBD2. Looked up from germline, CDR1 is DFQATT and CDR2 is SNEGSKA (reference sequence). The CDR3 is 18 residues long. Partial CDR3 DNA: TGCAGTGCTCTACGGACTAGCGGGAGTCTGTCTGGGGCCAACGTG. Encoded protein: CSALRTSGSLSGANV. The whole CDR3 protein is CSALRTSGSLSGANVLFF.

This clone appeared many times. Read coverage stops 3 residues before the CDR3 terminus; the germline J gene supplies the remainder. This chain links TRBV6-1 with TRBJ2-7, with 7 bases identical to TRBD1. Germline V gene sequence: CDR1 MNHNS, CDR2 SASEGT. The V gene end was trimmed by 4 bases and the J gene end by 1 base; junction bases not matched to a gene: 4. The CDR3 extends over 14 amino acids. The CDR3 reads CASSADRVSYEQYF. The CDR3 DNA, read in part, is TGTGCCAGCAGTGCCGACAGGGTTTCCTACGAG.

The table lists this clone with a few counts. Sequencing ends 3 residues short of the CDR3 end; the germline J gene provides the rest. The rearrangement links TRBV7-9 to TRBJ1-1, with a tentative D call TRBD1 (6 bases). CDR1 is SEHNR, CDR2 FQNEAQ, per germline (reference sequence). The CDR3 is 15 residues long. V lost 5 bases to trimming and J lost 0 bases, with 13 bases between them. The CDR3 reads CASSRRGGLNTEAFF. The DNA read from the CDR3 is TGTGCCAGCAGCCGAAGGGGGGGGTTGAACACTGAA.

Note on this clone: The sequence runs out 3 residues before the end of the CDR3; the remainder is reconstructed from the germline J gene. V is TRBV7-9 and J is TRBJ1-4, with a weak D call TRBD1 (6 bases). The CDR3 totals 15 residues. Germline V gene sequence: CDR1 SEHNR, CDR2 FQNEAQ (reference sequence). The germline V and J ends were trimmed by 5 bases and 7 bases, with 17 bases remaining between them. CDR3 amino acids: CASSPPGHGFEKLFF. The CDR3 DNA, read in part, is TGTGCCAGCAGCCCTCCGGGACATGGGTTTGAAAAA.